This T cell receptor (beta chain) is drawn from a study of cytomegalovirus exposure and HLA in healthy donors. Germline V gene sequence: CDR1 SGHDT, CDR2 YYEEEE. The CDR3 has 15 residues. J gave up 8 bases and V 4 bases, and 6 bases lay outside the gene matches. Amplification used 60 Vbeta primers and 13 Jbeta primers. Only in-frame clones appear in the TCRdb table, and some are missing; sequencing was by immunoSEQ multiplex PCR. Of approximately 190,000 clones in the sample, 81% were seen once. The donors were healthy bone marrow donors. The source material was PBMCs. The chain uses TRBV5-6 and TRBJ2-1; 13 nucleotides align to TRBD2. This clonotype was obtained from a man in his fifties or sixties in good health and CMV-seronegative. This CDR3 reads CASSILAGGQYEQFF. In nucleotides, the CDR3 is TGTGCCAGCAGCATACTAGCGGGGGGGCAGTATGAGCAGTTCTTC.